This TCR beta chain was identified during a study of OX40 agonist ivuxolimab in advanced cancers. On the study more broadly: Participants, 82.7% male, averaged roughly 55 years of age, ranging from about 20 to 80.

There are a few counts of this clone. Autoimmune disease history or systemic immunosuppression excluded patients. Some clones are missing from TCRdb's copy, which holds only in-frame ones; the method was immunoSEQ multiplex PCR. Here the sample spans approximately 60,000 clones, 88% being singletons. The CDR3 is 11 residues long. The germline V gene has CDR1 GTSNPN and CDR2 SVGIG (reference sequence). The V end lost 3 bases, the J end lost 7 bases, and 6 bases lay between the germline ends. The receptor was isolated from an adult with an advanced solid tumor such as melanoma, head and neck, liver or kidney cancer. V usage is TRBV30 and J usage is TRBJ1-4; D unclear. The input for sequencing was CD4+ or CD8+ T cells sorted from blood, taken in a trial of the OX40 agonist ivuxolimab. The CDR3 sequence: CAWSSGEKLFF. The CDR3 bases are TGTGCCTGGAGCTCGGGTGAAAAACTGTTTTTT.